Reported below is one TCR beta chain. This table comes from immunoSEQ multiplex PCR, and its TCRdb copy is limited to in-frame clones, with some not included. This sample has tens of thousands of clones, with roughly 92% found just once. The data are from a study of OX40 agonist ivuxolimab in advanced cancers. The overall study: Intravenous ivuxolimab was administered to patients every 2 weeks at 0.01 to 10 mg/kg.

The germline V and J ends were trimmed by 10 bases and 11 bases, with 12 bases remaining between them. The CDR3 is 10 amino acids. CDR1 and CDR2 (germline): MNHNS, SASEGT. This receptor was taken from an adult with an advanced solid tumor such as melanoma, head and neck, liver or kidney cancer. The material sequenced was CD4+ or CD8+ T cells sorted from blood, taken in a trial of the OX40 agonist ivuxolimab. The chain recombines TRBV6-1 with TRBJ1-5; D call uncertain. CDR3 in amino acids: CATQQISQHF. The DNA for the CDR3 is TGTGCCACCCAGCAGATTTCCCAGCATTTT.